This TCR beta chain was identified in a study of T cell responses to AZD1222 COVID-19 vaccine. Across the study: Analyses pooled second doses at about 4 or about 12 weeks. Findings of the study overall: The breadth and depth of Spike-specific TCRs increased once two AZD1222 doses had been given. Spike-wide coverage was observed for vaccine-associated CD4 TCRs, with dominant responses at 160-218 and 743-854.

Sequencing was performed with immunoSEQ multiplex PCR; in TCRdb, only in-frame clones are kept and a portion is missing. The data show 98,000 or so clones, with over 85% seen just once and 4.5% to 5% held by the top ten. On this clone: No antigen is known for it.

V was pared by 4 bases and J by 0 bases, with 6 bases of the junction left unmatched. Germline CDR1 is KGHSH and CDR2 is LQKENI. This CDR3 has 18 amino acids. The receptor was derived from an adult in good health. Source: peripheral blood, taken on day 0 of AZD1222 vaccination. The genes are TRBV18 and TRBJ2-3, with 14 bases identical to TRBD2. CDR3 sequence: CASSRGTSGSASTDTQYF. The CDR3 region has the DNA TGTGCCAGCTCACGGGGGACTAGCGGGAGCGCTAGCACAGATACGCAGTATTTT.